The T cell receptor (beta chain) described here comes from a study of Ad26.COV2.S vaccination and SARS-CoV-2 variants. TCRdb's copy holds only in-frame clones and misses some; the assay was immunoSEQ multiplex PCR. The sample lists around 340,000 clones; roughly 90% were seen once. This clone was counted a single time. The treatment denotes: 15 to 20 received Ad26.COV2.S at low or high dose, single or two shots; five or six received placebo; per-sample allocation not given. Following the first vaccine or placebo injection, samples were taken on day 63. Germline assignment: CDR1 MNHEY and CDR2 SVGAGI. V lost 9 bases and J 1 base, leaving 10 bases between the germline ends. The CDR3 extends over 12 amino acids.

The sample in question was peripheral blood, obtained in a trial of Ad26.COV2.S vaccine versus placebo. The V call is TRBV6-5, the J call TRBJ2-7, with D possibly TRBD2 on 6 matching bases. The sequence derives from a person between 18 and 60 years old who received the Ad26.COV2.S COVID-19 vaccine or a placebo. This CDR3 is CARGGRSYEQYF. In DNA, the CDR3 is TGTGCCAGGGGGGGAAGGTCCTACGAGCAGTACTTC.